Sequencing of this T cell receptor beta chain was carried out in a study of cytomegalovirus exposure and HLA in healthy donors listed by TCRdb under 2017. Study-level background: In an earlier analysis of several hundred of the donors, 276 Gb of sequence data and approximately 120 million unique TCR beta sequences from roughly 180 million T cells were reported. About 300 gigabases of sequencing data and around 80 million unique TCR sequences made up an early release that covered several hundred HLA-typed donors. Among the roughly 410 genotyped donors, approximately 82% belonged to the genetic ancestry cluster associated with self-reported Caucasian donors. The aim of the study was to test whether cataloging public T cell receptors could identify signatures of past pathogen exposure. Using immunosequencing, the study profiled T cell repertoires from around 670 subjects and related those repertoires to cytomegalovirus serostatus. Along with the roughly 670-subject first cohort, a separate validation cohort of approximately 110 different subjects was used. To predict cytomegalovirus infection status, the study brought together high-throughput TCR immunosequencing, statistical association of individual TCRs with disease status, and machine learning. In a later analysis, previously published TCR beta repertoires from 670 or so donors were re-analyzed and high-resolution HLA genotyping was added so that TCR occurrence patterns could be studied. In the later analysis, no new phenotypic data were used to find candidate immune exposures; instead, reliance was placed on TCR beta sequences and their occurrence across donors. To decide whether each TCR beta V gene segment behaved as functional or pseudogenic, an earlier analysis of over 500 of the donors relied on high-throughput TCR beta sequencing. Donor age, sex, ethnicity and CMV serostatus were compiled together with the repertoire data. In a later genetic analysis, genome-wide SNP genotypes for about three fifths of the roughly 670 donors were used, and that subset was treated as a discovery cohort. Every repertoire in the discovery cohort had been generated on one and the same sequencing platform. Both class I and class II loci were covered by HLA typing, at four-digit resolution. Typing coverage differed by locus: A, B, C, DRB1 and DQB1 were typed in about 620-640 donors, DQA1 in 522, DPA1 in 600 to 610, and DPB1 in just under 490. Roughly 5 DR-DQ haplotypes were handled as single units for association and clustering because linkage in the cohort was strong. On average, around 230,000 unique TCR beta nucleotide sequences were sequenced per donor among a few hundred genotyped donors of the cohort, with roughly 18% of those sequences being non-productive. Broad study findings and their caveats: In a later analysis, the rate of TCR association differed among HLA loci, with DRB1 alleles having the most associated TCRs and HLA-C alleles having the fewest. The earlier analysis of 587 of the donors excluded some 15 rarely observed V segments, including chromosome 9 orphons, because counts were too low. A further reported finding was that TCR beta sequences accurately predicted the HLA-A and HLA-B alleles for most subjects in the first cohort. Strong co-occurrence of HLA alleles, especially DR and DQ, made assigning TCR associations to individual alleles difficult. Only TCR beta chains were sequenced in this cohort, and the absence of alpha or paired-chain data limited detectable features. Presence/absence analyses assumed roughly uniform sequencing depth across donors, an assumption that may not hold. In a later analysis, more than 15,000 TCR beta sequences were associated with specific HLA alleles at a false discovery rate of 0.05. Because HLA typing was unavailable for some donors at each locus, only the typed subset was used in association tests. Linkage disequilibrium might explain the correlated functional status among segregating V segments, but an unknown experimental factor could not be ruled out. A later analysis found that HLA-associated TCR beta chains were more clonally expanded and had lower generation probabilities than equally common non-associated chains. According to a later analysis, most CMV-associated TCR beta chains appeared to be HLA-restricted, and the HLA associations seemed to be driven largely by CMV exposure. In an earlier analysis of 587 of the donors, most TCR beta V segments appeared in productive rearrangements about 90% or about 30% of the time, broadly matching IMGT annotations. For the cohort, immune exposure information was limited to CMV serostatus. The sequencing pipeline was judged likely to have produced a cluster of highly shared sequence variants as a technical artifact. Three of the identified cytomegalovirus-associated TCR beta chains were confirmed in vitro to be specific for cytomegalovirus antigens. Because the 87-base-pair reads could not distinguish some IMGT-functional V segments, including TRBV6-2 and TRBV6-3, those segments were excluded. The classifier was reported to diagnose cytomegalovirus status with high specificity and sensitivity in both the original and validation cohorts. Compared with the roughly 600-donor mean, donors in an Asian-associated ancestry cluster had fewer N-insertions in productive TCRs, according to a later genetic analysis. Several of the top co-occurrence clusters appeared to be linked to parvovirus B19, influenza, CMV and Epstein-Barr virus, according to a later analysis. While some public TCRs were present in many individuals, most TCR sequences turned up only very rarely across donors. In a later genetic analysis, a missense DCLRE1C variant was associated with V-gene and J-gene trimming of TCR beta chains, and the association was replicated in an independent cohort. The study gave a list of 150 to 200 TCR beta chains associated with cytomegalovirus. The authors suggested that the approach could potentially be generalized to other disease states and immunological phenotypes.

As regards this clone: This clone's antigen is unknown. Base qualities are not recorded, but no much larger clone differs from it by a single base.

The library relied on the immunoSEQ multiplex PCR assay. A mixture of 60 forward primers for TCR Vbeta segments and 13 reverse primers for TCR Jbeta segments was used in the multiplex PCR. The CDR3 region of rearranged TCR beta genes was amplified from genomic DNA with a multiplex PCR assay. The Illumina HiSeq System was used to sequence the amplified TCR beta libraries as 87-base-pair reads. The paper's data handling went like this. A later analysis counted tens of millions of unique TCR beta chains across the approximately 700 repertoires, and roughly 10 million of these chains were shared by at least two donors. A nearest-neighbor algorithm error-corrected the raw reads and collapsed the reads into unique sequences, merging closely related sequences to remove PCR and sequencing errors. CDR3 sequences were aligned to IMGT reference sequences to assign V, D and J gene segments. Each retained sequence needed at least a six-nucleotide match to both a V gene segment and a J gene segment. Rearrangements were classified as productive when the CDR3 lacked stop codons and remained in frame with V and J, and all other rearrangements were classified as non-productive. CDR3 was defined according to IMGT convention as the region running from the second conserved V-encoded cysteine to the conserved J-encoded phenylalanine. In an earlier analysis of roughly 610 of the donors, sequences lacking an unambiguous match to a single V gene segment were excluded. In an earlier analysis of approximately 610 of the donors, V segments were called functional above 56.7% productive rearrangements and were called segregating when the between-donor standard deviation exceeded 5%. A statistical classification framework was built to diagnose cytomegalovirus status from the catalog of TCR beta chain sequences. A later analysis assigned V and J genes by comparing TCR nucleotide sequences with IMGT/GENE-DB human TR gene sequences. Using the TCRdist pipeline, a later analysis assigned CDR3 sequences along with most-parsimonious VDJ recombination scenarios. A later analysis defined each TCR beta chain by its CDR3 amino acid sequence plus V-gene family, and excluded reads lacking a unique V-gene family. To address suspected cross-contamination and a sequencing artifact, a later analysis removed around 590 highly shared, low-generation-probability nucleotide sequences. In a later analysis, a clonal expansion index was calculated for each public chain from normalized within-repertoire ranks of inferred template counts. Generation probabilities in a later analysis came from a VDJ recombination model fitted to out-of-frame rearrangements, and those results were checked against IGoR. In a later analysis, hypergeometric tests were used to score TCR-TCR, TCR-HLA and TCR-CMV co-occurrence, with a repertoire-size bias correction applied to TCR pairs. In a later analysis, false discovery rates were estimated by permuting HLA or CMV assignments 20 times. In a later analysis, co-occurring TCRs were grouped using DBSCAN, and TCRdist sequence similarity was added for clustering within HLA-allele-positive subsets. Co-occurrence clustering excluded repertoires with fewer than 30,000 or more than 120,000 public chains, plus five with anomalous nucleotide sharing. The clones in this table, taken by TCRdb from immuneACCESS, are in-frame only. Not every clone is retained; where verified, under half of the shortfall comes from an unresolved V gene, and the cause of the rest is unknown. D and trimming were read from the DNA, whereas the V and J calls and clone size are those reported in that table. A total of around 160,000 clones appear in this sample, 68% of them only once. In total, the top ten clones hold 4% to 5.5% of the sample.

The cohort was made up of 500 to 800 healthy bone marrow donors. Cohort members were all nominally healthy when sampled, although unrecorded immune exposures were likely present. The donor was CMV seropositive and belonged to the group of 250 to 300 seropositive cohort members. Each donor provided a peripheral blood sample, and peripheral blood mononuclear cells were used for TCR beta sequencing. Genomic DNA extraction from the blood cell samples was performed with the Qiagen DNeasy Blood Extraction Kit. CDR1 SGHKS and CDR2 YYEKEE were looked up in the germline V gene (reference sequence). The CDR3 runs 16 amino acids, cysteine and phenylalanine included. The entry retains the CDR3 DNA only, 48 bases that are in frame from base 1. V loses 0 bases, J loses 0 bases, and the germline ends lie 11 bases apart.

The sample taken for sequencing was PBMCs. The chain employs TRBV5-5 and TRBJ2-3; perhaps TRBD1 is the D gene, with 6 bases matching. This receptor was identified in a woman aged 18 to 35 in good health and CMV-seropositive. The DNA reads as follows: TGTGCCAGCAGCTTGGTAATGACAGGTAGCACAGATACGCAGTATTTT. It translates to CASSLVMTGSTDTQYF. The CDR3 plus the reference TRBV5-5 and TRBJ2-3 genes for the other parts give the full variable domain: DAGVTQSPTHLIKTRGQQVTLRCSPISGHKSVSWYQQVLGQGPQFIFQYYEKEERGRGNFPDRFSARQFPNYSSELNVNALLLGDSALYLCASSLVMTGSTDTQYFGPGTRLTVL.